These 28 T cell receptor beta chains were all obtained from the same sample, sequenced in a study of Graves' ophthalmopathy and Graves' hyperthyroidism. Amplification from RNA transcripts yielded the TCR beta CDR3 regions. HTBI primers were used in a first-round RT-PCR, which preceded a second-round multiplex PCR. TCRdb re-analysed the multiplex PCR reads in MiXCR, keeping a single row per CDR3 protein. This sample has approximately 210,000 distinct CDR3 sequences, with about 32% found just once. The specimen sequenced was peripheral blood. The receptors stem from a man aged 50 to 59 with Graves' ophthalmopathy.

The sample holds many counts of this clonotype. This chain links TRBV13 with TRBJ2-3; 14 bases fit TRBD2. Germline CDR1 PRHDT, CDR2 FYEKMQ (reference sequence). There are 16 residues in the CDR3. J lost 6 bases, V lost 5 bases, and 7 bases had no gene match. CDR3 sequence: CASSLTSGRGHDTQYF. In nucleotides, the CDR3 is TGTGCCAGCAGCCTGACTAGCGGGAGGGGCCACGATACGCAGTATTTT.

At least ten counts were recorded for this clonotype. This chain uses TRBV7-2 with TRBJ2-7; 7 nucleotides agree with TRBD2. CDR1 is SGHTA, CDR2 FQGNSA, per germline. This CDR3 comprises 15 residues. V dropped 7 bases and J dropped 1; count of bases not matched to a gene: 10. The CDR3 reads CASNIGGTTSYEQYF. The DNA for the CDR3 is TGTGCCAGCAACATCGGCGGGACTACATCCTACGAGCAGTACTTC.

This clonotype was counted ten times or more. This chain links TRBV20-1 with TRBJ1-1, with D perhaps matching TRBD1 (6 bases). The CDR3 consists of 13 residues. The germline V gene has CDR1 DFQATT and CDR2 SNEGSKA (reference sequence). V was shortened by 3 bases and J by 4 bases, with 12 bases between the two germline ends. The CDR3 loop is CSARAIQGTEAFF. CDR3 sequence (DNA): TGCAGTGCTAGGGCGATACAGGGCACTGAAGCTTTCTTT.

This chain uses TRBV11-2 with TRBJ2-7, with D perhaps matching TRBD2 (6 bases). The ends were cut back, 4 bases at V and 0 bases at J, with 16 bases in the middle. Germline lookup yields CDR1 SGHAT and CDR2 FQNNGV. The length of the CDR3 is 16 residues. In nucleotides, the CDR3 is TGTGCCAGCAGCTCGTCAACTAGCCTCCACTCCTACGAGCAGTACTTC. This gives the protein CASSSSTSLHSYEQYF.

This clonotype has ten or more counts. This chain connects TRBV10-3 to TRBJ2-2, with D tentatively TRBD1 (6 bases). V gave up 0 bases and J gave up 4 bases, with 15 bases separating them. From germline, CDR1 is ENHRY and CDR2 SYGVKD. This CDR3 region has 17 residues. CDR3 nucleotides: TGTGCCATCAGTGAGTCGGGGACACCACAACTCACCGGGGAGCTGTTTTTT. Amino acid sequence: CAISESGTPQLTGELFF.

This clonotype was detected ten times or more. V usage is TRBV11-1 and J usage is TRBJ2-7, with D hard to call. CDR1 is SGHAT, CDR2 FQDESV, per germline (reference sequence). CDR3 length: 13 residues. V was cut by 4 bases and J by 3 bases, with 10 bases left in between. Here the CDR3 DNA reads TGTGCCAGCAGCTATACCGGAAACTACGAGCAGTACTTC. This codes for CASSYTGNYEQYF.

This clonotype was detected a few times. This sequence joins TRBV28 and TRBJ2-7; D gene ambiguous. In germline, CDR1 is MDHEN, CDR2 SYDVKM. The V end lost 2 bases, the J end lost 6 bases, and 17 bases lay between the germline ends. This CDR3 spans 15 amino acids. The CDR3 loop reads CASSLTSGYSLEQYF. Written as DNA, the CDR3 is TGTGCCAGCAGTTTAACGTCGGGTTATTCCCTCGAGCAGTACTTC.

The chain couples TRBV15 to TRBJ1-5; tentative D call: TRBD1 (6 bases). The V end was cut by 0 bases, the J end by 8 bases, with 17 bases between. This CDR3 contains 16 residues. Germline assignment: CDR1 LNHNV and CDR2 YYDKDF (reference sequence). In nucleotides, the CDR3 is TGTGCCACCAGCAGAGAATCTGAGTGGGGGCGGGAGCCCCAGCATTTT. Translating gives CATSRESEWGREPQHF. Filled out from reference TRBV15 and TRBJ1-5, the complete variable domain reads DAMVIQNPRYQVTQFGKPVTLSCSQTLNHNVMYWYQQKSSQAPKLLFHYYDKDFNNEADTPDNFQSRRPNTSFCFLDIRSPGLGDTAMYLCATSRESEWGREPQHFGDGTRLSIL.

This clonotype was counted many times. The gene calls are TRBV12-5 and TRBJ2-6, with 7 bases aligning to TRBD1. V was pared by 3 bases and J by 0 bases, with 14 bases of the junction left unmatched. The CDR3 totals 20 residues. The germline gives CDR1 LGHNT, CDR2 FRNRAP. Here the CDR3 reads CASGFLMTGYISSGANVLTF. CDR3 nucleotides: TGTGCTAGTGGTTTCCTAATGACAGGGTACATTAGCTCTGGGGCCAACGTCCTGACTTTC.

Ten or more counts support this clonotype. The V gene is TRBV7-6, the J gene TRBJ2-5, with TRBD1 as a possible D gene (6 bases). Trimming shortened V by 5 bases and J by 2 bases, and 12 bases separated the two germline ends. Per the germline V gene, CDR1 is SGHVS and CDR2 is FNYEAQ. The CDR3 runs 14 residues. CDR3: CASSEQGRQETQYF. The CDR3 bases are TGTGCCAGCAGCGAACAGGGAAGACAAGAGACCCAGTACTTC.

This clonotype has a count of ten or more. The J gene is TRBJ2-2, the V gene TRBV29-1; D uncertain. CDR1 and CDR2 (germline): SQVTM, ANQGSEA. The V and J ends lost 7 bases and 8 bases respectively, with 11 bases between them. The CDR3 contains 11 residues. In nucleotides, the CDR3 is TGCAGCGCCCTCTACTCTGGGGAGCTGTTTTTT. Protein sequence: CSALYSGELFF.

This sequence joins TRBV6-5 and TRBJ2-2; maybe TRBD2 (5 bases). Germline assignment: CDR1 MNHEY and CDR2 SVGAGI. V shed 2 bases and J shed 8 bases, with 18 bases lying between them. This CDR3 has 16 amino acids. CDR3: CASSYGAGSREGELFF. CDR3 in DNA: TGTGCCAGCAGTTACGGTGCCGGATCCCGGGAAGGGGAGCTGTTTTTT.

This clonotype has a count of ten or more. The V and J genes are TRBV14 and TRBJ2-7, with unresolved D. The CDR3 covers 15 residues. The V end lost 4 bases, the J end lost 2 bases, and 15 bases lay between the germline ends. Germline V lookup: CDR1 SGHDN, CDR2 FVKESK. CDR3 coding DNA: TGTGCCAGCAGCCCCTTAGGAAACAGACCCTACGAGCAGTACTTC. It yields the protein CASSPLGNRPYEQYF.

In this sample, this clonotype turned up a few times. This rearrangement joins TRBV28 to TRBJ1-1; TRBD1 matches 9 bases. Trimming at V came to 5 bases and at J to 1 base, leaving 8 bases not matched to a gene. Germline V gene lookup returns CDR1 MDHEN and CDR2 SYDVKM. This CDR3 region has 16 residues. The CDR3 loop is CASSLGTGRQNTEAFF. The CDR3 DNA follows: TGTGCCAGCAGTCTCGGGACAGGGAGACAGAACACTGAAGCTTTCTTT.

This chain joins TRBV6-2 or TRBV6-3 and TRBJ1-2; D remains unclear. There are 16 residues in the CDR3. Trimming removed 0 bases at V and 4 bases at J, with 15 bases between. Per the germline V gene, CDR1 is MNHEY and CDR2 is SVGEGT. CDR3 in amino acids: CASSYSTGSRIYGYTF. Written as DNA, the CDR3 is TGTGCCAGCAGTTACTCGACGGGGAGTCGGATCTATGGCTACACCTTC.

At least ten counts were recorded for this clonotype. This chain uses TRBV12-3 or TRBV12-4 with TRBJ1-2; possibly TRBD1 for D (6 bases). The CDR3 runs 16 residues. Trimming pared 3 bases from V and 1 base from J, leaving 15 bases between. DNA of the CDR3: TGTGCCAGCAGTTTTACACAGGGACTATTTAACTATGGCTACACCTTC. Translated: CASSFTQGLFNYGYTF.

Ten or more counts support this clonotype. The chain is built from TRBV7-9 and TRBJ2-7, with 7 positions matching TRBD2. Per the germline V gene, CDR1 is SEHNR and CDR2 is FQNEAQ (reference sequence). J lost 6 bases, V lost 1 base, and 9 bases had no gene match. CDR3 length: 15 residues. In DNA form, the CDR3 reads TGTGCCAGCAGCTTAGTCCTTAAGGGGAGGGGCGAGCAGTACTTC. Translating it yields CASSLVLKGRGEQYF. Full variable domain (outside the CDR3, taken from reference TRBV7-9 and TRBJ2-7): DTGVSQNPRHKITKRGQNVTFRCDPISEHNRLYWYRQTLGQGPEFLTYFQNEAQLEKSRLLSDRFSAERPKGSFSTLEIQRTEQGDSAMYLCASSLVLKGRGEQYFGPGTRLTVT.

V gene TRBV12-3 or TRBV12-4 combines with J gene TRBJ2-7, with 8 bases identical to TRBD2. The CDR3 runs to 13 residues. J lost 7 bases, V lost 6 bases, and 8 bases had no gene match. CDR3 bases: TGTGCCAGCAGCCCGGGACTAGTTGGGGAGCAGTACTTC. Translating gives CASSPGLVGEQYF.

There are many counts of this clonotype. This sequence joins TRBV12-3 or TRBV12-4 and TRBJ1-5, with 8 bases aligning to TRBD1. The CDR3 runs 15 residues. The ends lost 1 base at V and 4 bases at J; junction bases unmatched: 3. CDR3 protein: CASSLGTGTNQPQHF. In DNA, the CDR3 is TGTGCCAGCAGTTTAGGGACAGGGACTAATCAGCCCCAGCATTTT.

V gene TRBV28 combines with J gene TRBJ2-7; 9 bases are a match to TRBD2. The CDR3 consists of 13 residues. J was trimmed by 9 bases and V by 9 bases; bases with no gene match: 12. CDR1 is MDHEN, CDR2 SYDVKM, per germline. CDR3 protein: CASSIRAGGGQYF. In nucleotides, the CDR3 is TGTGCCAGTAGTATTCGAGCGGGAGGCGGGCAGTACTTC.

This clonotype was observed at least ten times. The rearrangement joins TRBV27 to TRBJ1-6; 7 bases are a match to TRBD1. With 6 bases clipped from V and 7 bases from J, the junction kept 6 bases outside the gene matches. CDR1 and CDR2 from the germline V gene are MNHEY and SMNVEV (reference sequence). This CDR3 is built from 14 residues. The CDR3 nucleotides are TGTGCCAGCAGACGACAGGGTGGCAATTCACCCCTCCACTTT. This translates into CASRRQGGNSPLHF.

This clonotype was counted many times. The chain employs TRBV16 and TRBJ2-7; D is perhaps TRBD1 (5 bases). There are 13 residues in the CDR3. V lost 0 bases and J 4 bases, leaving 7 bases between the germline ends. In germline, CDR1 is KGHSY, CDR2 FQNENV. The CDR3, as DNA: TGTGCCAGCAGCCAATCTTCAGGGTACGAGCAGTACTTC. Protein sequence: CASSQSSGYEQYF.

The rearrangement joins TRBV28 to TRBJ2-5; 10 nucleotides align to TRBD2. CDR3 length equals 18 residues. Germline-derived CDR1 and CDR2 are MDHEN and SYDVKM. V lost 7 bases to trimming and J lost 1 base; unmatched junction nucleotides: 15. The CDR3 nucleotides are TGTGCCAGCACCACCAGTGAGAGGTCTAGCGGGAGCCAAGAGACCCAGTACTTC. Translated, it gives CASTTSERSSGSQETQYF.

The chain employs TRBV6-1 and TRBJ1-2; no clear D gene. This CDR3 has 11 residues. Looked up from germline, CDR1 is MNHNS and CDR2 is SASEGT. Trimming removed 7 bases at V and 4 bases at J, with 7 bases between. DNA of the CDR3: TGTGCCAGCACGAAGGGCTATGGCTACACCTTC. Translation: CASTKGYGYTF.

V gene TRBV15 combines with J gene TRBJ2-7; D remains ambiguous. This CDR3 has 13 residues. CDR1 LNHNV and CDR2 YYDKDF come from the germline V gene (reference sequence). Trimming took off 8 bases at V and 3 bases at J, with 14 bases between the two ends. This chain's CDR3 is CATALRYGYEQYF. In DNA, the CDR3 is TGTGCCACCGCCCTTCGGTACGGCTACGAGCAGTACTTC.

CDR3 in amino acids: CASNRQGGANYGYTF. The CDR3 DNA is TGTGCCAGCAACCGACAGGGAGGTGCTAACTATGGCTACACCTTC. The chain combines TRBV28 with TRBJ1-2; the match to TRBD1 covers 7 bases. Per the germline V gene, CDR1 is MDHEN and CDR2 is SYDVKM. This CDR3 spans 15 amino acids. Trimming took 7 bases from V and 0 from J; bases not matched to a gene: 8.

In its sample, this clonotype was seen a few times. The CDR3 DNA sequence: TGTGCCAGCAGCAAGACGGACCAAGAGACCCAGTACTTC. It is translated as CASSKTDQETQYF. The chain couples TRBV12-3 or TRBV12-4 to TRBJ2-5, with unresolved D. This CDR3 spans 13 amino acids. Trimming cost V 6 bases and J 0 bases, with 8 bases left between them.

This sequence joins TRBV7-9 and TRBJ2-7; maybe TRBD1 (6 bases). Germline V gene data show CDR1 as SEHNR and CDR2 as FQNEAQ (reference sequence). The V and J ends lost 9 bases and 3 bases respectively, with 21 bases between them. The CDR3 is made up of 15 amino acids. The CDR3 bases are TGTGCCAGTCAGGCGTACAGGGAGACGAACTACGAGCAGTACTTC. Protein product: CASQAYRETNYEQYF.